Detailed here is one T cell receptor (beta chain). Assay: immunoSEQ multiplex PCR; the TCRdb copy retains only in-frame clones and omits some. The sample yields about 24,000 clones, roughly nine tenths seen once. The data belong to a study of T cell changes during pregnancy in multiple sclerosis. Germline assignment: CDR1 MRHNA and CDR2 SNTAGT. The junction had 3 bases not matched to a gene; V was cut back by 2 bases and J by 4 bases. The CDR3 loop spans 15 amino acids. The rearrangement uses TRBV6-4 and TRBJ2-3; 10 positions match TRBD1. The TCR originated in a female donor in good health, enrolled as a control in a pregnancy study. Sequencing used CD8+ T cells from peripheral blood mononuclear cells, obtained in the third trimester of pregnancy. The CDR3 sequence is CASSDGTGAADTQYF. CDR3 in DNA: TGTGCCAGCAGTGACGGGACAGGGGCCGCAGATACGCAGTATTTT.